This T cell receptor beta chain was obtained from a study of human T cells and chemical hapten exposure. Across the whole study: On about 2 cm by about 2 cm of upper inner arm skin, sensitization was performed with 2% DPC. During the roughly 24-week study period, patients had diphenylcyclopropenone applied to the scalp every week. DPC (0.01%) was patch tested on the upper back and read at 6 days. Overall study findings and caveats: TCRs above 1 in 1000 frequency stayed constant with DPC sensitization.

TCRdb re-derived calls from the RACE reads in MiXCR, one entry per CDR3 protein. The sample contains tens of thousands of distinct CDR3 sequences, roughly 3.3% of which appear only once. At least ten counts were recorded for this clonotype. Its matching antigen is unknown. Time point defined: patch test 2, 6 weeks after DPC sensitization. This sample's treatment: therapeutic diphenylcyclopropenone sensitization with weekly scalp DPC. Looked up from germline, CDR1 is MGHDK and CDR2 is SYGVNS. This CDR3 is 13 amino acids long. V lost 6 bases to trimming and J lost 2 bases, with 10 bases between them. The sequences come from whole blood, collected in connection with sensitization to the hapten diphenylcyclopropenone (DPC). The chain uses TRBV25-1 and TRBJ1-1; possible D gene TRBD1, 5 bases. The TCR sequence derives from a man between 40 and 49 years old with alopecia areata. Some clones in this sample may be carry-over from other donors' samples. In nucleotides, the CDR3 is TGTGCCAGCAGGAAGGGACTTAACACTGAAGCTTTCTTT. It specifies CASRKGLNTEAFF.